This T cell receptor (beta chain) was identified during a study of siplizumab effects on memory and regulatory T cells. Regarding the study as a whole: The diversity of naive T cells seemed greater than that of memory cells, and their alloresponse contribution seemed major. Mapping to unstimulated subsets was achieved for only a minor fraction of alloreactive clones.

Looked up from germline, CDR1 is SGHRS and CDR2 is YFSETQ. The V gene end was trimmed by 3 bases and the J gene end by 2 bases; junction bases not matched to a gene: 5. The CDR3 totals 15 residues. As concerns this clone: Its matching antigen is unknown.

Assay: immunoSEQ multiplex PCR; the TCRdb copy retains only in-frame clones and omits some. The data show 70,000 or so clones, approximately 89% seen once. This receptor was taken from a human donor in good health. The sequenced material came from Tregs sorted from blood. The gene calls are TRBV5-1 and TRBJ2-5, with 9 bases fitting TRBD2. Here the CDR3 reads CASSSGTSSQETQYF. In nucleotides, the CDR3 is TGCGCCAGCAGCTCCGGGACTAGCAGTCAAGAGACCCAGTACTTC.